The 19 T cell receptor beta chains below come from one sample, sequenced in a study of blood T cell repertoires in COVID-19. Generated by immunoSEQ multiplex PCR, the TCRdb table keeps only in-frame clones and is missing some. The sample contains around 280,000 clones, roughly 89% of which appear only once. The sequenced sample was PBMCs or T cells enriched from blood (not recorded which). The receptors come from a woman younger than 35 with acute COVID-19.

The CDR3 reads CASSGPGTSGYNEQFF. The CDR3 DNA reads as TGTGCCAGCAGCGGCCCCGGGACTAGCGGATACAATGAGCAGTTCTTC. The chain uses TRBV7-8 and TRBJ2-1; 11 bases match TRBD2. The CDR3 loop spans 16 amino acids. CDR1 SGHVS and CDR2 FQNEAQ come from the germline V gene. J gave up 4 bases and V 5 bases, and 7 bases lay outside the gene matches.

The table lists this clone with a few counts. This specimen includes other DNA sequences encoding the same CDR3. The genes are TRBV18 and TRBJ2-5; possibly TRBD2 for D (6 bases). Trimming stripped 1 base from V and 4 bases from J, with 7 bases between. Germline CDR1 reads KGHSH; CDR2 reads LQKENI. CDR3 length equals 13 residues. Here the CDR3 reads CASSPHSGETQYF. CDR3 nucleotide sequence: TGTGCCAGCTCACCACATAGCGGAGAGACCCAGTACTTC.

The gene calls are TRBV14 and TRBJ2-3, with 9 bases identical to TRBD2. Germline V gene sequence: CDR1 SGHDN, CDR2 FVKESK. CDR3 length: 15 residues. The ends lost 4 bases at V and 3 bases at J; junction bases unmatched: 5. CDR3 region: CASSPLAGRTDTQYF. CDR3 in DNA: TGTGCCAGCAGCCCCCTAGCGGGAAGGACAGATACGCAGTATTTT.

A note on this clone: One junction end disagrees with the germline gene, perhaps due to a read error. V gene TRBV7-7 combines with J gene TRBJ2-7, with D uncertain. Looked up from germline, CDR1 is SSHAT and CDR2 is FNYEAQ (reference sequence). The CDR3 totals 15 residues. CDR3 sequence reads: CASSFVLSPVDEQYF. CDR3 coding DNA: TGTGCTAGCAGCTTCGTTCTTTCCCCGGTCGACGAGCAGTACTTC.

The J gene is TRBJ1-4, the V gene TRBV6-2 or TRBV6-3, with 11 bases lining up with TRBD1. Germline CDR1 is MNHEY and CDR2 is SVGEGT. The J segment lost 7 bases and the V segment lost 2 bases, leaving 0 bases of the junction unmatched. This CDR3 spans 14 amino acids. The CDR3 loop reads CASSYGTGGEKLFF. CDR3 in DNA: TGTGCCAGCAGTTACGGGACAGGGGGTGAAAAACTGTTTTTT.

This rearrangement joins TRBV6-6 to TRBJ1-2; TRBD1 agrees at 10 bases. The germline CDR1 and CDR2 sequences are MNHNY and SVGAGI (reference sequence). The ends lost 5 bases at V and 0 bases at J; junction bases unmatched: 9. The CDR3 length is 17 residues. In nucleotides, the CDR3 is TGTGCCAGCAGTCGAACAGGGACAGGGGCTACTAACTATGGCTACACCTTC. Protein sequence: CASSRTGTGATNYGYTF.

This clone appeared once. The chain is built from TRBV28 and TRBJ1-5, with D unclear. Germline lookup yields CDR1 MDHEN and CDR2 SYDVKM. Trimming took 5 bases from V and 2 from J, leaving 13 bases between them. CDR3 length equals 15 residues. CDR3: CASSSAGAGNQPQHF. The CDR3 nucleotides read TGTGCCAGCAGTAGCGCGGGCGCGGGCAATCAGCCCCAGCATTTT.

The CDR3 DNA sequence: TGTGCCAGCAGCCCTGGGGGGGACATCGCTTACCAAGAGACCCAGTACTTC. Its protein is CASSPGGDIAYQETQYF. The V call is TRBV3-1 (or the pseudogene TRBV3-2), the J call TRBJ2-5, with D perhaps matching TRBD2 (7 bases). Germline V gene lookup returns CDR1 LGHDT and CDR2 YNNKEL (reference sequence). This CDR3 has 17 amino acids. Between the trimmed V and J ends, which lost 4 bases and 0 bases, there was a span of 18 bases.

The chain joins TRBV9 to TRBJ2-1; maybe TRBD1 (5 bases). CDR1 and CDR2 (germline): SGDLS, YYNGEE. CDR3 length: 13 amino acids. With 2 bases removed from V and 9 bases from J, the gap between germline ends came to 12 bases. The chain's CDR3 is CASSVARVSEQFF. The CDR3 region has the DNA TGTGCCAGCAGCGTCGCCAGGGTAAGTGAGCAGTTCTTC.

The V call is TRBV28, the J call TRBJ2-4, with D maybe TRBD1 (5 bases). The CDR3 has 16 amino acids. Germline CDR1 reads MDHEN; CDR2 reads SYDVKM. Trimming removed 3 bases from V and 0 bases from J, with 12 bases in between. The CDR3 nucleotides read TGTGCCAGCAGTTTTGTGGACACGAAAGCCAAAAACATTCAGTACTTC. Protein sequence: CASSFVDTKAKNIQYF.

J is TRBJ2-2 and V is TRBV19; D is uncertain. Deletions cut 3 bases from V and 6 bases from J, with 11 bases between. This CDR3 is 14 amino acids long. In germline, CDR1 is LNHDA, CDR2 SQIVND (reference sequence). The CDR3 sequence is CASSILQLAGELFF. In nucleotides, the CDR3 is TGTGCCAGTAGTATTTTACAGTTAGCCGGGGAGCTGTTTTTT.

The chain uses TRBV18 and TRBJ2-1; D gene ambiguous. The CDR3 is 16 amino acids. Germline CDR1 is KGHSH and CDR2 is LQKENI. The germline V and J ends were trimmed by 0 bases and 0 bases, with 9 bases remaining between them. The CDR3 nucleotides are TGTGCCAGCTCACCACCTGCGACACTCTCCTACAATGAGCAGTTCTTC. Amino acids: CASSPPATLSYNEQFF.

CDR3 residues: CASRSVGSYGYTF. The CDR3 bases are TGTGCCAGCAGGAGTGTCGGGTCCTATGGCTACACCTTC. The chain combines TRBV2 with TRBJ1-2, with D hard to call. Trimming removed 6 bases at V and 4 bases at J, with 12 bases between. CDR3 length: 13 residues. CDR1 is SNHLY, CDR2 FYNNEI, per germline.

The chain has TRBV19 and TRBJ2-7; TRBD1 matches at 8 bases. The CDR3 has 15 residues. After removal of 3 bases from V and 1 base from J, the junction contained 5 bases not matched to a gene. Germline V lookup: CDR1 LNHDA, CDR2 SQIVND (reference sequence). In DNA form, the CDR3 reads TGTGCCAGTAGTATGGGCAGGGGGCAATCCTACGAGCAGTACTTC. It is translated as CASSMGRGQSYEQYF.

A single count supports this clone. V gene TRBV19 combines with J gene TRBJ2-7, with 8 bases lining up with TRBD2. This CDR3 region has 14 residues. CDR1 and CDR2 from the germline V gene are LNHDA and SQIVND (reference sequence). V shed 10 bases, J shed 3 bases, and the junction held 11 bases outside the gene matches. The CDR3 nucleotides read TGTGCCACCCGTGACCGGGAGGGCCGCTACGAGCAGTACTTC. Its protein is CATRDREGRYEQYF.

In DNA, the CDR3 is TGTGCCAGCAGCCCCGTGAGGAATTCACCCCTCCACTTT. Its protein is CASSPVRNSPLHF. This sequence joins TRBV7-9 and TRBJ1-6; D ambiguous. The V gene lost 5 bases and the J gene lost 7 bases, with 9 bases spanning the gap. This CDR3 comprises 13 residues. CDR1 and CDR2 (germline): SEHNR, FQNEAQ (reference sequence).

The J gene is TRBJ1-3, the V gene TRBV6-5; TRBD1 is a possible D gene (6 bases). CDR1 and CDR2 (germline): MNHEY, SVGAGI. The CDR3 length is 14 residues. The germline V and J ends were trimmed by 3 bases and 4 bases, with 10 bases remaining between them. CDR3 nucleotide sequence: TGTGCCAGCAGTTATCCAGGGACAGGAAACACCATATATTTT. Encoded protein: CASSYPGTGNTIYF.

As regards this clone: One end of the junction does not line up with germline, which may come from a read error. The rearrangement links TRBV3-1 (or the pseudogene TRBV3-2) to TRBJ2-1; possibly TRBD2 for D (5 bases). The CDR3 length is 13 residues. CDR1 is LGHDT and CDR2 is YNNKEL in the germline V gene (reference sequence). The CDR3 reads CASSQTFDGNSVF. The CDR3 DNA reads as TGTGCCAGCAGCCAAACGTTCGACGGGAACTCGGTCTTC.

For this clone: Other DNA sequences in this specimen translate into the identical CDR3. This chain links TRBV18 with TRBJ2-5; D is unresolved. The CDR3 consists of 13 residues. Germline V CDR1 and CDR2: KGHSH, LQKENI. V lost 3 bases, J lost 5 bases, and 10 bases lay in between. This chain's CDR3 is CASSPDFGETQYF. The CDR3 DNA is TGTGCCAGCTCACCCGACTTTGGCGAGACCCAGTACTTC. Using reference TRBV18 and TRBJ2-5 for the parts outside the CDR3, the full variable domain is NAGVMQNPRHLVRRRGQEARLRCSPMKGHSHVYWYRQLPEEGLKFMVYLQKENIIDESGMPKERFSAEFPKEGPSILRIQQVVRGDSAAYFCASSPDFGETQYFGPGTRLLVL.